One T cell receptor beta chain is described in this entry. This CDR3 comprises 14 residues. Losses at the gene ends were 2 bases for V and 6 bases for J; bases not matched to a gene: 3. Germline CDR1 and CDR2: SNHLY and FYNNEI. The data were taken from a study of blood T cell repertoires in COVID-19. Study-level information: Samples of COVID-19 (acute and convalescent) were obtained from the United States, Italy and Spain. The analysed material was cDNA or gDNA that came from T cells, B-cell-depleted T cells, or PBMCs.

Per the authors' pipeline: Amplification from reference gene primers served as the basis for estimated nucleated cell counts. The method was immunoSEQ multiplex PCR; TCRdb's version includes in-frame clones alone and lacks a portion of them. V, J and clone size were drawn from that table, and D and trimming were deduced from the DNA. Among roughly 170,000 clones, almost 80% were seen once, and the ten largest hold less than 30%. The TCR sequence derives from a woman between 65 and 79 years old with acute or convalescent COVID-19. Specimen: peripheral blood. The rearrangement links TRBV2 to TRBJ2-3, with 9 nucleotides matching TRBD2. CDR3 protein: CASSELAGTDTQYF. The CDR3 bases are TGTGCCAGCAGTGAACTAGCGGGGACGGATACGCAGTATTTT.